One sample yielded the 26 T cell receptor beta chains listed below, sequenced in a study of blood T cell repertoires in COVID-19 (dated by TCRdb to the early 2020s). The protocol used for the library was the immunoSEQ multiplex PCR assay. In its TCRdb copy, this immuneACCESS table keeps in-frame sequences only and misses some clones. Where compared with another copy, unresolved V genes explain less than half of these, and the others have no known cause. This sample holds about 330,000 clones; around 80% were observed only once. The ten biggest clones cover roughly 1.2% of the sample. The sample consisted of peripheral blood. These receptors originate from a woman between 50 and 59 years old with acute or convalescent COVID-19.

This chain links TRBV3-1 (or the pseudogene TRBV3-2) with TRBJ1-1; 7 nucleotides match TRBD1. There are 16 residues in the CDR3. Germline-derived CDR1 and CDR2 are LGHDT and YNNKEL (reference sequence). V lost 3 bases to trimming and J lost 1 base; unmatched junction nucleotides: 8. CDR3 in amino acids: CASSQRFRTGNTEAFF. CDR3 sequence (DNA): TGTGCCAGCAGCCAGAGATTTCGGACAGGGAACACTGAAGCTTTCTTT.

The chain employs TRBV30 and TRBJ1-4; a possible D gene is TRBD1 (5 bases). V was cut by 4 bases and J by 4 bases, with 10 bases left in between. CDR3 length: 13 residues. Germline V CDR1 and CDR2: GTSNPN, SVGIG (reference sequence). CDR3 region: CAWNRDSNEKLFF. CDR3 DNA sequence: TGTGCCTGGAACCGAGACAGTAATGAAAAACTGTTTTTT.

The chain uses TRBV7-2 and TRBJ2-1; 9 bases line up with TRBD1. In germline, CDR1 is SGHTA, CDR2 FQGNSA. The ends lost 5 bases at V and 5 bases at J; junction bases unmatched: 7. The CDR3 sequence is 15 residues long. CDR3 protein: CASSRTGERDNEQFF. In DNA, the CDR3 is TGTGCCAGCAGCCGGACAGGGGAGAGGGACAATGAGCAGTTCTTC. The variable domain in full, with the rest retrieved from reference TRBV7-2 and TRBJ2-1, is GAGVSQSPSNKVTEKGKDVELRCDPISGHTALYWYRQSLGQGLEFLIYFQGNSAPDKSGLPSDRFSAERTGGSVSTLTIQRTQQEDSAVYLCASSRTGERDNEQFFGPGTRLTVL.

There are a few counts of this clone. V usage is TRBV20-1 and J usage is TRBJ1-5; possible D gene TRBD1, 6 bases. Per germline, CDR1 DFQATT and CDR2 SNEGSKA (reference sequence). Between the trimmed V and J ends, which lost 5 bases and 4 bases, there was a span of 6 bases. CDR3 length: 11 residues. CDR3 region: CSAGTNQPQHF. DNA of the CDR3: TGCAGTGCTGGGACAAATCAGCCCCAGCATTTT.

The CDR3 region is CASSLRGLNTEAFF. The CDR3 nucleotides read TGTGCCAGCTCCCTCAGGGGACTGAACACTGAAGCTTTCTTT. The chain is built from TRBV5-8 and TRBJ1-1; D perhaps matches TRBD1 (6 bases). Trimming pared 7 bases from V and 0 bases from J, leaving 13 bases between. There are 14 residues in the CDR3. CDR1 and CDR2 (germline): SGHTS, YDEGEE.

The V gene is TRBV29-1, the J gene TRBJ2-1, with TRBD2 identical over 11 bases. Per the germline V gene, CDR1 is SQVTM and CDR2 is ANQGSEA. Trimming took 3 bases from V and 4 from J; bases not matched to a gene: 2. This CDR3 has 14 residues. CDR3 sequence reads: CSVDGLAGYNEQFF. CDR3 DNA sequence: TGCAGCGTTGATGGACTAGCGGGTTACAATGAGCAGTTCTTC.

The rearrangement links TRBV3-1 (or the pseudogene TRBV3-2) to TRBJ1-2; 9 bases fit TRBD1. Germline V gene data show CDR1 as LGHDT and CDR2 as YNNKEL (reference sequence). This CDR3 region has 15 residues. V shed 0 bases, J shed 8 bases, and the junction held 7 bases outside the gene matches. The CDR3 coding sequence is TGTGCCAGCAGCCAAGAAACAGGGGGCTCGGGGGGCTACACCTTC. This translates into CASSQETGGSGGYTF.

The rearrangement joins TRBV4-1 to TRBJ1-5; TRBD1 aligns across 7 bases. The length of the CDR3 is 14 residues. Trimming removed 4 bases from V and 6 bases from J; junction bases left unmatched: 6. CDR1 and CDR2 from the germline V gene are MGHRA and YSYEKL. The CDR3 sequence is CASSRLQGIQPQHF. The DNA of the CDR3 is TGCGCCAGCAGCCGATTACAGGGGATTCAGCCCCAGCATTTT.

The genes are TRBV6-4 and TRBJ2-3; D not certain. This CDR3 has 14 residues. The V end lost 2 bases, the J end lost 4 bases, and 10 bases lay between the germline ends. Germline values: CDR1 MRHNA, CDR2 SNTAGT. The CDR3 DNA follows: TGTGCCAGCAGTGACACATGGGCATCAGATACGCAGTATTTT. Its translation: CASSDTWASDTQYF.

This chain connects TRBV5-1 to TRBJ2-7, with D possibly matching TRBD2 (5 bases). Germline V gene sequence: CDR1 SGHRS, CDR2 YFSETQ. Trimming removed 6 bases from V and 2 bases from J, with 15 bases in between. The CDR3 length is 14 residues. CDR3 nucleotides: TGCGCCAGCAACGACGCCAACGGGGCCTACGAGCAGTACGTC. It is translated as CASNDANGAYEQYV.

This clone appeared once. The chain links TRBV5-8 to TRBJ1-2, with TRBD1 matching over 7 bases. With V trimmed by 1 base and J by 2 bases, 2 bases remained unmatched. Germline lookup yields CDR1 SGHTS and CDR2 YDEGEE. The CDR3 totals 14 residues. CDR3 protein: CASSLRTGNYGYTF. The CDR3 DNA reads TGTGCCAGCAGCTTGCGGACAGGAAACTATGGCTACACCTTC.

The rearrangement joins TRBV6-6 to TRBJ1-1, with D unclear. The V end was cut by 6 bases, the J end by 0 bases, with 11 bases between. The CDR3 is 14 amino acids. Per germline, CDR1 MNHNY and CDR2 SVGAGI (reference sequence). CDR3 nucleotide sequence: TGTGCCAGCAGCACCATCCCAGTGAACACTGAAGCTTTCTTT. Encoded protein: CASSTIPVNTEAFF.

This chain uses TRBV3-1 (or the pseudogene TRBV3-2) with TRBJ1-6, with no clear D. Germline CDR1 and CDR2: LGHDT and YNNKEL (reference sequence). Trimming removed 1 base from V and 8 bases from J, with 9 bases in between. This CDR3 is built from 14 residues. The CDR3 protein is CASSQGAGYSPLHF. The CDR3 nucleotides read TGTGCCAGCAGCCAAGGGGCTGGGTATTCACCCCTCCACTTT.

The rearrangement uses TRBV27 and TRBJ1-1; 11 bases line up with TRBD1. CDR3 size: 18 residues. V lost 4 bases, J lost 0 bases, and 10 bases stayed unmatched. Germline assignment: CDR1 MNHEY and CDR2 SMNVEV (reference sequence). The CDR3 spells CASSSPQDRGRMNTEAFF. The CDR3 region has the DNA TGTGCCAGCAGTTCACCCCAGGACAGGGGGCGCATGAACACTGAAGCTTTCTTT.

The V gene is TRBV19, the J gene TRBJ1-3; possible D gene TRBD1, 6 bases. This CDR3 is built from 14 residues. The germline V and J ends were trimmed by 6 bases and 5 bases, with 14 bases remaining between them. Germline V gives CDR1 LNHDA, CDR2 SQIVND (reference sequence). CDR3 in amino acids: CASRLKDSRNTIYF. As DNA, the CDR3 is TGTGCCAGTAGACTTAAGGACAGCCGAAACACCATATATTTT.

This chain links TRBV24-1 with TRBJ2-1; the match to TRBD2 covers 10 bases. The V and J ends lost 5 bases and 9 bases, in that order; junction bases with no gene match: 9. CDR1 and CDR2 from the germline V gene are KGHDR and SFDVKD. The CDR3 consists of 15 residues. The CDR3 nucleotides read TGTGCCACCAGTGCGACTAGCGGGCTAGCAGGTGAGCAGTTCTTC. This codes for CATSATSGLAGEQFF.

The chain links TRBV6-5 to TRBJ1-2, with 10 nucleotides matching TRBD1. Germline CDR1 MNHEY, CDR2 SVGAGI. J lost 7 bases, V lost 7 bases, and 3 bases had no gene match. There are 12 residues in the CDR3. For the CDR3, the DNA is TGTGCCAGCAAGACAGGGGGCTTTGGCTACACCTTC. Its protein product is CASKTGGFGYTF.

This chain joins TRBV19 and TRBJ1-2; D not certain. Germline values: CDR1 LNHDA, CDR2 SQIVND (reference sequence). The CDR3 has 14 residues. V gave up 4 bases and J gave up 6 bases, with 15 bases separating them. Here the CDR3 reads CASSSRGSRDGYTF. The CDR3 nucleotides read TGTGCCAGTAGTAGCCGGGGTTCAAGGGATGGCTACACCTTC.

This chain links TRBV30 with TRBJ2-3; 9 bases align to TRBD1. Germline values: CDR1 GTSNPN, CDR2 SVGIG (reference sequence). Trimming removed 5 bases from V and 8 bases from J; junction bases left unmatched: 8. This CDR3 contains 13 residues. The CDR3 DNA sequence: TGTGCCTGGGACCGGGACAGGGAGGGTACGCAGTATTTT. Residues: CAWDRDREGTQYF.

The chain is built from TRBV12-3 or TRBV12-4 and TRBJ1-2, with unresolved D. Trimming removed 6 bases from V and 8 bases from J, with 16 bases in between. The CDR3 contains 13 residues. CDR3 nucleotide sequence: TGTGCCAGCAGCCCCTCGGAGGAGAGGGGCTACACCTTC. Translation gives CASSPSEERGYTF.

This chain joins TRBV6-2 or TRBV6-3 and TRBJ2-7; 8 nucleotides match TRBD2. The CDR3 totals 16 residues. CDR1 is MNHEY and CDR2 is SVGEGT in the germline V gene. J lost 3 bases, V lost 2 bases, and 9 bases had no gene match. CDR3 amino acids: CASSYPINGGGYEQYF. CDR3 sequence (DNA): TGTGCCAGCAGTTACCCTATCAACGGGGGGGGCTACGAGCAGTACTTC.

This chain links TRBV5-1 with TRBJ1-1; TRBD1 agrees at 7 bases. Per germline, CDR1 SGHRS and CDR2 YFSETQ. This CDR3 contains 15 residues. The V gene end was trimmed by 4 bases and the J gene end by 3 bases; junction bases not matched to a gene: 9. Here the CDR3 reads CASSPTGVLDTEAFF. In nucleotides, the CDR3 is TGCGCCAGCAGCCCAACAGGGGTATTGGACACTGAAGCTTTCTTT.

The CDR3 protein is CASSLTGSNYGYTF. CDR3 DNA: TGTGCCAGCAGTTTAACGGGTTCTAACTATGGCTACACCTTC. The V call is TRBV27, the J call TRBJ1-2, with D unresolved. V was clipped by 2 bases and J by 0 bases, with 7 bases between them. There are 14 residues in the CDR3. CDR1 is MNHEY and CDR2 is SMNVEV in the germline V gene (reference sequence).

V is TRBV5-1 and J is TRBJ1-1; TRBD1 matches at 11 bases. Losses at the gene ends were 4 bases for V and 0 bases for J; bases not matched to a gene: 5. The germline V gene has CDR1 SGHRS and CDR2 YFSETQ. The CDR3 spans 16 residues. CDR3 nucleotide sequence: TGCGCCAGCAGCCTAGGGACAGGGGGAATGAACACTGAAGCTTTCTTT. This sequence encodes CASSLGTGGMNTEAFF.

The V call is TRBV2, the J call TRBJ1-5; no reliable D call. The CDR3 spans 15 residues. Looked up from germline, CDR1 is SNHLY and CDR2 is FYNNEI. The germline V and J ends were trimmed by 6 bases and 3 bases, with 15 bases remaining between them. The CDR3 DNA is TGTGCCAGCAGACGGGAACGTTGGGACAATCAGCCCCAGCATTTT. As protein: CASRRERWDNQPQHF.

This chain joins TRBV6-7 and TRBJ1-5, with D perhaps matching TRBD1 (5 bases). TRBV6-7 is classed as an ORF, of uncertain function. The CDR3 has 16 amino acids. Trimming pared 7 bases from V and 7 bases from J, leaving 23 bases between. CDR3 coding DNA: TGTGCCAGCACCTCCAACAGGTTACCCGTTGGGCAGCCCCAGCATTTT. It translates to CASTSNRLPVGQPQHF.